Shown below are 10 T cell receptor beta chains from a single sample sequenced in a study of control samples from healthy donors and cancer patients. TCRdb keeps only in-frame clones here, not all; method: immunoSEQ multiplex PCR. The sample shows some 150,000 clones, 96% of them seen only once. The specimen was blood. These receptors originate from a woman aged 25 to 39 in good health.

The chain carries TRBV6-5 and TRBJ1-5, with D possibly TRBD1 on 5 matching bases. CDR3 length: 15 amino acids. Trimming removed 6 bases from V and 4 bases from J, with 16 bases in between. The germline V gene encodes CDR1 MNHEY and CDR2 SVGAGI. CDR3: CASRPGGWRNQPQHF. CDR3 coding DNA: TGTGCCAGCAGGCCGGGGGGGTGGAGAAATCAGCCCCAGCATTTT.

The CDR3 protein is CASSLGRTRIEKLFF. The CDR3 region has the DNA TGTGCCAGCAGCTTAGGGCGCACCAGAATCGAAAAACTGTTTTTT. The V gene is TRBV7-9, the J gene TRBJ1-4; D uncertain. The V gene's germline CDR1 is SEHNR and CDR2 FQNEAQ (reference sequence). The CDR3 runs to 15 residues. V lost 1 base and J lost 8, with 14 bases in between.

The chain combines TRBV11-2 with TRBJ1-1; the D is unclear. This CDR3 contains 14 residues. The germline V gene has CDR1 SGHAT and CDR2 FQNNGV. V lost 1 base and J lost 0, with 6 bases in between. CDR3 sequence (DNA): TGTGCCAGCAGCTTAGGCAGCATGAACACTGAAGCTTTCTTT. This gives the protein CASSLGSMNTEAFF.

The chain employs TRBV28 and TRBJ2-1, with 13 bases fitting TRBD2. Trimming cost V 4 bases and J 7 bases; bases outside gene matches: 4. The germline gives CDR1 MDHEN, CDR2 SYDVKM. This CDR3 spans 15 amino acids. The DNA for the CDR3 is TGTGCCAGCAGTTGGACTAGCGGGAGTCGGAATGAGCAGTTCTTC. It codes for CASSWTSGSRNEQFF.

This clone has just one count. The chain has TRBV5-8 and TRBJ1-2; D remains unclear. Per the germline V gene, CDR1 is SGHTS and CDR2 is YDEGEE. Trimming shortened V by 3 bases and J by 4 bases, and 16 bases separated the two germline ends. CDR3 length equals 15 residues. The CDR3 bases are TGTGCCAGCAGCTATAGGGCCGAAGGCGGCTATGGCTACACCTTC. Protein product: CASSYRAEGGYGYTF.

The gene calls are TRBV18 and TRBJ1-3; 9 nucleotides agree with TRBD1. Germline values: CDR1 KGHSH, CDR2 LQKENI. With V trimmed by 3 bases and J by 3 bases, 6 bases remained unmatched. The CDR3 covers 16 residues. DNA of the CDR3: TGTGCCAGCTCACCTGGGACAGGGATAGGTGGAAACACCATATATTTT. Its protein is CASSPGTGIGGNTIYF.

CDR3 DNA sequence: TGTGCCATCAGCGGGACACCCGGGGACAGCGAAAAACTGTTTTTT. Translating gives CAISGTPGDSEKLFF. This chain joins TRBV10-3 and TRBJ1-4; 7 bases agree with TRBD1. V lost 6 bases and J lost 8; bases outside the gene matches: 12. This CDR3 has 15 residues. Germline CDR1 reads ENHRY; CDR2 reads SYGVKD.

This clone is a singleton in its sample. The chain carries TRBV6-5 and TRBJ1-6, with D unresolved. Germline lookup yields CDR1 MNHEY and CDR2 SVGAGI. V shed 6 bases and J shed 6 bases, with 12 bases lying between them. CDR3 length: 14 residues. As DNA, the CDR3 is TGTGCCAGCAGGGGCCGGGCCTCTAATTCACCCCTCCACTTT. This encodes CASRGRASNSPLHF.

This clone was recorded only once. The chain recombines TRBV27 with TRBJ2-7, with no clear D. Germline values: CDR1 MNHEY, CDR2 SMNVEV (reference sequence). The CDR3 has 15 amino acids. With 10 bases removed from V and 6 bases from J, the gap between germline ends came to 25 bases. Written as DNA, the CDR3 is TGTGCCATTACCCGGGCTGAAGGACGAGTCCTCGAGCAGTACTTC. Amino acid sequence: CAITRAEGRVLEQYF.

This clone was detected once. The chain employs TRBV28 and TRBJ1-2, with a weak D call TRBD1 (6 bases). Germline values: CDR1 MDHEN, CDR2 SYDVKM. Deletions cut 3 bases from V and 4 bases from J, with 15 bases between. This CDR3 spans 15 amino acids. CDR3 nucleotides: TGTGCCAGCAGTTTGGAACAGGGCTTGGGCTATGGCTACACCTTC. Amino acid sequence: CASSLEQGLGYGYTF.